A selection of T cell receptor beta chains follows, all from one sample in a study of shared clonotypes between healthy human individuals. Some clones are missing from TCRdb's copy, which holds only in-frame ones; the method was immunoSEQ multiplex PCR. Of around 750,000 clones listed, under 80% were seen once; the top ten hold approximately 1.6%. Input material: memory CD4+ T cells sorted from blood. The receptors here all came from a woman in her twenties or thirties in good health. The CDR3 runs from the conserved cysteine through the conserved F or W. D genes are given only for firm matches. Where a row states a size, it is once, few, many or the class of an expanded clone; other rows omit it.

v_call	j_call	d_call	clone_size	cdr3_nt	cdr3_aa
TRBV10-2	TRBJ2-1	NA	NA	TGCGCCAGCAGTAAACTGGACAATGAGCAGTTCTTC	CASSKLDNEQFF
TRBV7-9	TRBJ2-1	NA	once	TGTGCCAGCAGCAGGTTAATGACAGGTCATGCCTACAATGAGCAGTTCTTC	CASSRLMTGHAYNEQFF
TRBV10-1	TRBJ2-2	TRBD2	NA	TGCGCCAGCAGTGAAGGAGCGGGAAAGTACACCGGGGAGCTGTTTTTT	CASSEGAGKYTGELFF
TRBV29-1	TRBJ2-3	NA	NA	TGCAGCGTTGAAAGAGGGCAGGCGTCCACAGATACGCAGTATTTT	CSVERGQASTDTQYF
TRBV28	TRBJ2-3	TRBD2	NA	TGTGCCAGCAGTTTATCTCGGGGGAGGGCCCTCGGGACGCAGTATTTT	CASSLSRGRALGTQYF
TRBV5-4	TRBJ2-5	NA	NA	TGTGCCAGCAGCTCTCCTAGCGCCACTCCCCAAGAGACCCAGTACTTC	CASSSPSATPQETQYF
TRBV2	TRBJ1-3	NA	few	TGTGCCAGCAGTGAAGGAAACACCATATATTTT	CASSEGNTIYF
TRBV28	TRBJ2-2	TRBD2	NA	TGTGCCAGCAGCGTAGCGGGAGAAGGGGCCGGGGAGCTGTTTTTT	CASSVAGEGAGELFF
TRBV5-1	TRBJ2-7	TRBD2	NA	TGCGCCAGCAGCTTGGGACTAGCGGGCCGATCCTACGAGCAGTACTTC	CASSLGLAGRSYEQYF
TRBV29-1	TRBJ2-3	TRBD2	NA	TGCAGCGTTGAAGATCTGGCGGGAGTGACGGACGCATCGGGAAACACAGATACGCAGTATTTT	CSVEDLAGVTDASGNTDTQYF
TRBV19	TRBJ1-2	TRBD1	NA	TGTGCCAGTAGTACCGGGACAGGGTCTTACTATGGCTACACCTTC	CASSTGTGSYYGYTF
TRBV7-6	TRBJ2-1	TRBD2	NA	TGTGCCAGCACGCTACTAGCGGGGACTAACAATGAGCAGTTCTTC	CASTLLAGTNNEQFF
TRBV25-1	TRBJ2-3	NA	NA	TGTGCCAGCAGTGAATTTTTCGGGGTTACTAGCACAGATACGCAGTATTTT	CASSEFFGVTSTDTQYF